This T cell receptor (beta chain) was identified in a study of blood T cell repertoires in COVID-19. The table came from immunoSEQ multiplex PCR; TCRdb's copy has only in-frame clones and leaves some out. This sample has under 300,000 clones, with 86% found just once. The germline gives CDR1 MNHEY, CDR2 SVGAGI. There are 12 residues in the CDR3. The ends were cut back, 7 bases at V and 5 bases at J, with 12 bases in the middle. Sample: PBMCs or T cells enriched from blood (not recorded which). V and J are TRBV6-5 and TRBJ2-7, with a possible D match to TRBD1 (5 bases). The clonotype originates from a man between 18 and 29 years old who had recovered from COVID-19. The CDR3 sequence is CASNQGNNEQYF. CDR3 coding DNA: TGTGCCAGCAACCAGGGTAACAACGAGCAGTACTTC.